Listed here is a single TCR beta chain. Its antigen is undetermined. The data were obtained in a study of long-term antiretroviral therapy in people with HIV. Study-wide results and caveats: Among HIV repertoires, CDR3 length ranges were narrower than those of controls.

Every donor contributed at least one pre-ART and at least two post-ART PBMC samples. Participants living with HIV all received treatment in the United States. Researchers ran immunoSEQ v3.0 at survey level. The table came from immunoSEQ multiplex PCR; TCRdb's copy has only in-frame clones and leaves some out. This table holds around 17,000 clones, roughly 95% found once. J lost 4 bases, V lost 4 bases, and 2 bases had no gene match. The CDR3 sequence is 14 residues long. Germline CDR1 and CDR2: MNHNS and SASEGT. Sequenced material: unsorted PBMCs, taken less than 12 years after starting antiretroviral therapy. The rearrangement joins TRBV6-1 to TRBJ1-1; the match to TRBD1 covers 11 bases. This TCR derives from a man aged 25 to 45 with HIV. The CDR3 protein is CASSGGTGGTEAFF. In DNA form, the CDR3 reads TGTGCCAGCAGTGGCGGGACAGGGGGCACTGAAGCTTTCTTT.